The text below deals with one TCR beta chain. The sample originates from a study of OX40 agonist ivuxolimab in advanced cancers. At the level of the study: Prior therapy, whether anti-PD-1, anti-PD-L1 or anti-CTLA-4, was allowed, and roughly 40% had some.

This table comes from immunoSEQ multiplex PCR, and its TCRdb copy is limited to in-frame clones, with some not included. The repertoire includes about 48,000 clones, around 90% of them detected once, and approximately 2% sits in the top ten. After removal of 2 bases from V and 5 bases from J, the junction contained 4 bases not matched to a gene. The CDR3 runs 16 residues. The V gene's germline CDR1 is MDHEN and CDR2 SYDVKM. The sample consisted of CD4+ or CD8+ T cells sorted from blood, taken in a trial of the OX40 agonist ivuxolimab. The sequence derives from an adult with an advanced solid tumor such as melanoma, head and neck, liver or kidney cancer. The gene calls are TRBV28 and TRBJ2-2; 11 bases are a match to TRBD1. The CDR3 DNA is TGTGCCAGCAGTTTACTTGGGACAGGGGGGACCGGGGAGCTGTTTTTT. It encodes CASSLLGTGGTGELFF.